The subject of this entry is one T cell receptor beta chain. The sample is drawn from a study of blood T cell repertoires in COVID-19. Across the whole study: The United States, Italy and Spain provided the acute and convalescent COVID-19 samples.

The CDR3 contains 11 residues. Per the germline V gene, CDR1 is DFQATT and CDR2 is SNEGSKA (reference sequence). Between the trimmed V and J ends, which lost 4 bases and 4 bases, there was a span of 7 bases. Authors' data handling: Nucleated cell number was recorded as an estimate derived from reference gene primer amplification. Using immunoSEQ multiplex PCR, the repertoire was profiled, and TCRdb retains in-frame clones only, with some absent. The V and J calls and clone size are taken from that table; D and trimming were inferred from the DNA. The repertoire holds roughly 290,000 clones, with roughly 90% as singletons. Enrollment of patients from Seattle took place during active infection, with longitudinal follow-up.

This chain joins TRBV20-1 and TRBJ1-1; no firm D call. The sequence was obtained from a woman aged 30 to 39 with COVID-19, enrolled during active disease. Sequenced sample: peripheral blood. CDR3 sequence: CSATRGTEAFF. In DNA form, the CDR3 reads TGCAGTGCTACCCGAGGCACTGAAGCTTTCTTT.